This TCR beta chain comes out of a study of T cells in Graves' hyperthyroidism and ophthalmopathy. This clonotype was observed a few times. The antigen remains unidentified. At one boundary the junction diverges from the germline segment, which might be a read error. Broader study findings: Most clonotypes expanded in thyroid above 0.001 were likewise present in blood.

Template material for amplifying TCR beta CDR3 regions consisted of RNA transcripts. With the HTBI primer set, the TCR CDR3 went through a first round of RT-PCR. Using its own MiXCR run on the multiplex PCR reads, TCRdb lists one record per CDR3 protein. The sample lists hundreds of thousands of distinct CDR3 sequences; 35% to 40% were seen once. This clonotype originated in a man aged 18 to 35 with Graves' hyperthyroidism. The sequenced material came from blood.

CDR3 loop: CASSQERGELFF. The CDR3 coding sequence is TGCGCCAGCAGCCAAGAGAGGGGGGAACTGTTTTTT. The genes are TRBV28 and TRBJ1-4; the D gene is possibly TRBD1 (6 bases). The germline V gene has CDR1 MDHEN and CDR2 SYDVKM. The CDR3 is made up of 12 amino acids. Based on the CDR3 plus reference TRBV28 and TRBJ1-4, the full variable domain is DVKVTQSSRYLVKRTGEKVFLECVQDMDHENMFWYRQDPGLGLRLIYFSYDVKMKEKGDIPEGYSVSREKKERFSLILESASTNQTSMYLCASSQERGELFFGSGTQLSVL.